One sample yielded the 28 T cell receptor beta chains listed below, sequenced in a study of identical twins. TCRdb independently ran MiXCR on the 5' RACE reads; one entry per CDR3 protein. The sample contains about 810,000 distinct CDR3 sequences, approximately 13% of which appear only once. These data were likewise used in another study, on yellow fever vaccine responses in identical twins.

The sequencing input was PBMCs. The receptor source for this set is a woman under 30 in good health.

In its sample, this clonotype was seen a few times. CDR3 amino acids: CSARDQQGGWETQYF. The CDR3 DNA is TGCAGTGCTAGAGATCAACAGGGTGGGTGGGAGACCCAGTACTTC. The chain joins TRBV20-1 to TRBJ2-5; D might be TRBD1 (6 bases). Germline CDR1 and CDR2: DFQATT and SNEGSKA (reference sequence). V was pared by 0 bases and J by 5 bases, with 16 bases between. This CDR3 region has 15 residues.

Only a few counts were recorded for this clonotype. The chain links TRBV5-1 to TRBJ2-3, with TRBD2 identical over 11 bases. V lost 4 bases to trimming and J lost 3 bases; unmatched junction nucleotides: 7. Germline CDR1 is SGHRS and CDR2 is YFSETQ. The CDR3 runs 16 residues. As DNA, the CDR3 is TGCGCCAGCAGCGAGGGACTAGCGGAGCGAACAGATACGCAGTATTTT. Its translation: CASSEGLAERTDTQYF.

In nucleotides, the CDR3 is TGCAGTGCCACACAAGCAACTAATGAAAAACTGTTTTTT. This gives the protein CSATQATNEKLFF. This chain joins TRBV20-1 and TRBJ1-4; D is uncertain. The CDR3 loop spans 13 amino acids. The germline CDR1 and CDR2 sequences are DFQATT and SNEGSKA (reference sequence). Trimming took off 6 bases at V and 0 bases at J, with 8 bases between the two ends.

Ten or more counts support this clonotype. The chain is built from TRBV12-3 or TRBV12-4 and TRBJ2-3; 7 bases align to TRBD2. The CDR3 consists of 14 residues. V was pared by 5 bases and J by 0 bases, with 2 bases of the junction left unmatched. CDR3 nucleotide sequence: TGTGCCAGCAGTCGTAGCGGGAGCACAGATACGCAGTATTTT. It codes for CASSRSGSTDTQYF.

The chain has TRBV20-1 and TRBJ2-1; D unresolved. Germline V gene sequence: CDR1 DFQATT, CDR2 SNEGSKA (reference sequence). Between the trimmed V and J ends, which lost 0 bases and 0 bases, there was a span of 12 bases. The CDR3 extends over 16 amino acids. CDR3 sequence reads: CSARDGQPSSYNEQFF. The DNA for the CDR3 is TGCAGTGCTAGAGATGGGCAGCCGAGCTCCTACAATGAGCAGTTCTTC.

In this sample, this clonotype turned up a few times. The chain employs TRBV12-3 or TRBV12-4 and TRBJ2-1; weak D call: TRBD2 (6 bases). The V end was cut by 3 bases, the J end by 4 bases, with 13 bases between. The CDR3 is 15 residues long. The CDR3 here is CASSLEGSTYNEQFF. The CDR3 DNA reads as TGTGCCAGCAGTTTGGAGGGCTCCACTTACAATGAGCAGTTCTTC.

CDR3 nucleotides: TGTGCCAGCAGCCAAAGGGGGAAAGGCACAGATACGCAGTATTTT. Translating it yields CASSQRGKGTDTQYF. This chain links TRBV4-2 with TRBJ2-3, with D maybe TRBD1 (6 bases). Trimming cost V 2 bases and J 1 base, with 10 bases left between them. CDR3 size: 15 residues. Germline V gene lookup returns CDR1 LGHNA and CDR2 YNFKEQ.

At least ten counts were recorded for this clonotype. This CDR3 reads CASSLVPRISSYNEQFF. CDR3 bases: TGCGCCAGCAGCTTGGTTCCACGGATCAGCTCCTACAATGAGCAGTTCTTC. J is TRBJ2-1 and V is TRBV5-1; no clear D gene. The V gene lost 0 bases and the J gene lost 0 bases, with 13 bases spanning the gap. CDR1 SGHRS and CDR2 YFSETQ come from the germline V gene. The CDR3 is 17 amino acids.

This clonotype was found a few times. The J gene is TRBJ1-2, the V gene TRBV20-1, with D possibly matching TRBD1 (6 bases). V lost 3 bases and J 8 bases, leaving 16 bases between the germline ends. Germline CDR1 and CDR2: DFQATT and SNEGSKA (reference sequence). The CDR3 is 13 amino acids. The CDR3 bases are TGCAGTGCTAGGCCCACAGGGACCGGCGGCTACACCTTC. Residues: CSARPTGTGGYTF.

This clonotype was found many times. The rearrangement links TRBV5-1 to TRBJ2-2, with a weak D call TRBD1 (6 bases). CDR1 is SGHRS and CDR2 is YFSETQ in the germline V gene. Trimming left V 1 base short and J 1 base short, with 11 bases between. The CDR3 contains 16 residues. The CDR3 bases are TGCGCCAGCAGCTTGAGTCAGGGGTTGAACACCGGGGAGCTGTTTTTT. It encodes CASSLSQGLNTGELFF.

The chain combines TRBV7-6 with TRBJ1-4; 8 nucleotides agree with TRBD1. The length of the CDR3 is 16 residues. In germline, CDR1 is SGHVS, CDR2 FNYEAQ. Trimming took 5 bases from V and 3 from J; bases not matched to a gene: 8. This chain's CDR3 is CASSPSTQGANEKLFF. CDR3 in DNA: TGTGCCAGCAGCCCATCCACACAGGGGGCTAATGAAAAACTGTTTTTT.

The chain has TRBV4-1 and TRBJ2-7; D gene unclear. Germline CDR1 MGHRA, CDR2 YSYEKL. The CDR3 covers 13 residues. V was clipped by 0 bases and J by 5 bases, with 8 bases between them. The CDR3 is CASSQDPRDEQYV. Here the CDR3 DNA reads TGCGCCAGCAGCCAAGATCCGAGAGACGAGCAGTACGTC.

The chain joins TRBV5-1 to TRBJ2-1; 7 bases fit TRBD1. V was pared by 4 bases and J by 7 bases, with 14 bases of the junction left unmatched. Germline-derived CDR1 and CDR2 are SGHRS and YFSETQ. The CDR3 is made up of 16 amino acids. CDR3 nucleotide sequence: TGCGCCAGCAGCATACCCGGGACAGCCCTTTTGAATGAGCAGTTCTTC. This codes for CASSIPGTALLNEQFF.

The V and J genes are TRBV7-2 and TRBJ1-5; 11 nucleotides align to TRBD1. CDR1 SGHTA and CDR2 FQGNSA come from the germline V gene. This CDR3 spans 14 amino acids. Unmatched junction bases numbered 6, after V lost 5 bases and J lost 9 bases. The CDR3 DNA reads TGTGCCAGCAGCGAACGGACAGGGGGCTCGCCCCAGCATTTT. Its translation is CASSERTGGSPQHF.

This clonotype was picked up many times. The rearrangement joins TRBV5-1 to TRBJ1-2, with D maybe TRBD1 (5 bases). V lost 4 bases, J lost 0 bases, and 16 bases lay in between. This CDR3 has 16 amino acids. CDR1 and CDR2 (germline): SGHRS, YFSETQ. In DNA form, the CDR3 reads TGCGCCAGCAGCCCCGGGACCGACCCTACTAACTATGGCTACACCTTC. Its translation: CASSPGTDPTNYGYTF.

CDR3: CASSEDGGGQETQYF. The CDR3 DNA reads TGTGCCAGCAGCGAAGACGGCGGGGGACAAGAGACCCAGTACTTC. The genes are TRBV6-4 and TRBJ2-5, with TRBD2 matching over 7 bases. The CDR3 length is 15 residues. CDR1 MRHNA and CDR2 SNTAGT come from the germline V gene. V shed 6 bases, J shed 2 bases, and the junction held 9 bases outside the gene matches.

V and J are TRBV6-2 or TRBV6-3 and TRBJ2-5, with 8 bases fitting TRBD1. With V trimmed by 2 bases and J by 5 bases, 7 bases remained unmatched. Germline loops: CDR1 MNHEY, CDR2 SVGEGT. The CDR3 loop spans 15 amino acids. DNA for the CDR3: TGTGCCAGCAGTTACCCCGCAGGGGGCAAGGAGACCCAGTACTTC. Protein sequence: CASSYPAGGKETQYF.

The genes are TRBV12-3 or TRBV12-4 and TRBJ2-6; 7 nucleotides match TRBD1. The CDR3 spans 15 residues. Trimming removed 6 bases from V and 3 bases from J; junction bases left unmatched: 5. CDR3 in DNA: TGTGCCAGCAGAGTGACAGGGAATGGGGCCAACGTCCTGACTTTC. It translates to CASRVTGNGANVLTF.

Ten or more counts support this clonotype. V usage is TRBV11-2 and J usage is TRBJ1-4, with 7 bases aligning to TRBD1. The CDR3 consists of 18 residues. Trimming cost V 5 bases and J 0 bases; bases outside gene matches: 12. Germline CDR1 is SGHAT and CDR2 is FQNNGV. The CDR3 loop reads CASSPPLKTGATNEKLFF. DNA of the CDR3: TGTGCCAGCAGCCCACCTTTGAAAACAGGGGCAACTAATGAAAAACTGTTTTTT.

This clonotype was seen a few times. The chain recombines TRBV10-1 with TRBJ2-3; tentatively, D is TRBD1 (5 bases). V was trimmed by 0 bases and J by 5 bases, leaving 15 bases between them. CDR1 and CDR2 from the germline V gene are WNHNN and SYGVQD (reference sequence). CDR3 length: 16 amino acids. CDR3 protein: CASSESQGGMGDTQYF. The CDR3 DNA follows: TGCGCCAGCAGTGAGTCCCAGGGTGGGATGGGAGATACGCAGTATTTT.

V gene TRBV18 combines with J gene TRBJ2-2; maybe TRBD1 (6 bases). Germline-derived CDR1 and CDR2 are KGHSH and LQKENI. The CDR3 sequence is 16 residues long. V lost 4 bases, J lost 0 bases, and 12 bases lay in between. The CDR3 DNA sequence: TGTGCCAGCTCACGATCAGGGGCAACGAACACCGGGGAGCTGTTTTTT. Protein: CASSRSGATNTGELFF.

The rearrangement links TRBV3-1 to TRBJ2-1; 14 nucleotides agree with TRBD2. Germline CDR1 is LGHDT and CDR2 is YNNKEL (reference sequence). This CDR3 comprises 18 residues. Unmatched junction bases numbered 11, after V lost 3 bases and J lost 7 bases. The DNA of the CDR3 is TGTGCCAGCAGCCACCTAGTCGGGACTAGCGGGAGAGGTAATGAGCAGTTCTTC. It yields the protein CASSHLVGTSGRGNEQFF.

Ten or more counts support this clonotype. The V gene is TRBV9, the J gene TRBJ1-3, with D uncertain. This CDR3 spans 14 amino acids. The ends were cut back, 3 bases at V and 4 bases at J, with 11 bases in the middle. Germline V gene data show CDR1 as SGDLS and CDR2 as YYNGEE. In DNA, the CDR3 is TGTGCCAGCAGCGGACTGTTCCCCGGAAACACCATATATTTT. It encodes CASSGLFPGNTIYF.

This clonotype was counted between two and nine times. This chain joins TRBV6-1 and TRBJ1-1; maybe TRBD1 (5 bases). V was cut by 6 bases and J by 4 bases, with 18 bases left in between. The germline V gene has CDR1 MNHNS and CDR2 SASEGT. CDR3 size: 15 residues. The CDR3 protein is CASSRPGAGATEAFF. CDR3 sequence (DNA): TGTGCCAGCAGCCGACCCGGGGCCGGGGCCACTGAAGCTTTCTTT.

J is TRBJ2-3 and V is TRBV25-1; D may be TRBD1 (6 bases). V shed 4 bases and J shed 3 bases, with 20 bases lying between them. CDR3 length: 17 residues. The germline V gene has CDR1 MGHDK and CDR2 SYGVNS. CDR3 bases: TGTGCCAGCAGTGTAAAACAAGCAGGGGATTTTACAGATACGCAGTATTTT. Protein: CASSVKQAGDFTDTQYF.

This clonotype was seen at least ten times. The V gene is TRBV7-2, the J gene TRBJ2-2; no clear D. This CDR3 is 14 amino acids long. The germline V gene encodes CDR1 SGHTA and CDR2 FQGNSA. Deletions cut 5 bases from V and 0 bases from J, with 7 bases between. The CDR3 DNA sequence: TGTGCCAGCAGCGGGAATACGAACACCGGGGAGCTGTTTTTT. This gives the protein CASSGNTNTGELFF.

Only a few counts were recorded for this clonotype. V is TRBV4-1 and J is TRBJ1-2, with D possibly TRBD1 on 5 matching bases. V lost 4 bases, J lost 2 bases, and 17 bases lay in between. CDR1 is MGHRA and CDR2 is YSYEKL in the germline V gene. The CDR3 is 16 residues long. CDR3 DNA: TGCGCCAGCAGCCTTGAACGTGAATGGGGGAACTATGGCTACACCTTC. It yields the protein CASSLEREWGNYGYTF.

This clonotype was recorded at least ten times. CDR3 sequence reads: CASSSGTGAYEQFF. The CDR3 nucleotides read TGCGCCAGCAGTTCCGGGACAGGGGCCTATGAGCAGTTCTTC. V is TRBV5-1 and J is TRBJ2-1; the match to TRBD1 covers 10 bases. Germline V gene data show CDR1 as SGHRS and CDR2 as YFSETQ. With 5 bases clipped from V and 8 bases from J, the junction kept 7 bases outside the gene matches. The CDR3 totals 14 residues.